A selection of T cell receptor beta chains follows, all from one sample in a study of blood T cell repertoires in COVID-19. Sequencing was performed with immunoSEQ multiplex PCR; in TCRdb, only in-frame clones are kept and a portion is missing. The table has about 230,000 clones, 88% seen once. The sample was PBMCs or T cells enriched from blood (not recorded which). The origin of the receptors is a woman in her thirties who had been exposed to COVID-19. Each CDR3 is given without its conserved first and last residue. Each record gives: CDR3 protein, clone size, CDR3 length, V gene. Clone size is not always given. Where it is, it says once, few, many or a class for expanded clones.

ASSILDGKQETQY | . | 13 | TRBV7-9
ASSLSIRAGDGYT | . | 13 | TRBV27
ASSDGTGAEAF | once | 11 | TRBV6-5
ASKQGPMNTEAF | . | 12 | TRBV2
AWSYGTGVNEQF | . | 12 | TRBV30
AASNQGTEAF | . | 10 | TRBV15
ASSPFPLLAGDPFYEQY | . | 17 | TRBV11-2
ASRAYDRLGYGYT | . | 13 | TRBV5-1
AWNPFGRQGVTEAF | . | 14 | TRBV30
ASSPGIAGVLGEQY | few | 14 | TRBV4-1
ASSVASSGSTNEQY | . | 14 | TRBV9
ASSPLGGENTIY | . | 12 | TRBV4-1
ASSRDRGVGQPQH | . | 13 | TRBV28
ASSQAPSNTGELF | . | 13 | TRBV3-1/TRBV3-2
ASSFPDRAPTEAF | . | 13 | TRBV28
ASSPYNEQF | . | 9 | TRBV28
ASSQDPRTSGRANEQF | few | 16 | TRBV3-1/TRBV3-2
ASSPGLAGTTDTQY | once | 14 | TRBV5-8
ASSAGQVAYNEQF | . | 13 | TRBV7-9
ASRPRDRGSYEQF | . | 13 | TRBV6-5
ASSLSAGANEQF | . | 12 | TRBV6-2/TRBV6-3
AWSVGGQGKYEQY | . | 13 | TRBV30
AWQTGIATNEKLF | . | 13 | TRBV30
ASSVARDTEAF | few | 11 | TRBV9
ASSHGTVKTQY | . | 11 | TRBV5-1
ASSPRLAGTYEQY | . | 13 | TRBV28
ASGRILDRKESYNSPLH | few | 17 | TRBV12-5
AWSVSRGPYQPQH | . | 13 | TRBV30
ASSSTGDEQF | . | 10 | TRBV5-1
ASGSSSTDTQY | . | 11 | TRBV6-5